Listed below are T cell receptor beta chains from one sample, sequenced in a study of Ad26.COV2.S vaccination and SARS-CoV-2 variants. TCRdb keeps only in-frame clones here, not all; method: immunoSEQ multiplex PCR. The sample has around 250,000 clones, around 87% seen once. The input for sequencing was peripheral blood, taken in a trial of Ad26.COV2.S vaccine versus placebo. These receptors all stem from a person aged 18-60 years who received the Ad26.COV2.S COVID-19 vaccine or a placebo. The CDR3 runs from the conserved cysteine through the conserved F or W. The D gene is left open where the match is weak. Part of the rows lack a size; the others show once, few, many or a class for expanded clones.

>TRBJ2-1|.|.|TRBV18
TGTGCCAGCTCAGCTTATGAGGCGGCTTCTCATAGTGAGCAGTTCTTC
CASSAYEAASHSEQFF
>TRBJ2-3|.|.|TRBV6-5
TGTGCCAGCACTCCCCGGGGCAGAGGCACAGATACGCAGTATTTT
CASTPRGRGTDTQYF
>TRBJ2-1|.|.|TRBV21-1
TGTGCCAGCCCCCCCGTCGAGGAGCAGTTCTTC
CASPPVEEQFF
>TRBJ2-7|.|TRBD1|TRBV6-6
TGTGCCAGCAGTTACTCGCGCGACAGGGTCAGCATCGAGCAGTACTTC
CASSYSRDRVSIEQYF
>TRBJ1-4|.|.|TRBV10-3
TGTGCCATCAGTGAGTCGGGGTCAGGTCGGTTGTTTTTT
CAISESGSGRLFF
>TRBJ2-1|.|.|TRBV6-6
TGTGCCAGCGGCAGGGACGAGCAGTTCTTC
CASGRDEQFF
>TRBJ1-2|.|.|TRBV7-9
TGTGCCAGCAGCTTAGCGGGCCCAGTCTATGGCTACACCTTC
CASSLAGPVYGYTF
>TRBJ2-2|.|.|TRBV4-2
TGTGCCAGCAGCACACGCATAGGGCGGGAGAACACCGGGGAGCTGTTTTTT
CASSTRIGRENTGELFF
>TRBJ1-1|once|.|TRBV7-9
TGTGCCAGCAGCTCCTCCGGGACCTCCACTGAAGCTTTCTTT
CASSSSGTSTEAFF
>TRBJ1-2|.|TRBD1|TRBV2
TGTGCCAGCAGTAGACAGGGGGCAGACGGCTACACCTTC
CASSRQGADGYTF
>TRBJ1-4|.|.|TRBV7-9
TGTGCCAGCAGCCGGGACCTACTAGGGGAAAAACTGTTTTTT
CASSRDLLGEKLFF
>TRBJ1-2|.|TRBD1|TRBV2
TGTGCCAGCAGGGACTTGACAGGGAGGACCCATGGCTACACCTTC
CASRDLTGRTHGYTF
>TRBJ1-4|.|TRBD1|TRBV7-2
TGTGCCAGCAGCTCACAGGGGACTAATGAAAAACTGTTTTTT
CASSSQGTNEKLFF
>TRBJ1-5|.|.|TRBV4-1
TGCGCCAGCAGCCGGGGGCAGGACCAGCCCCAGCATTTT
CASSRGQDQPQHF
>TRBJ1-1|.|.|TRBV18
TGTGCCAGCTCACTAGATTCGGGGGGGAACACTGAAGCTTTCTTT
CASSLDSGGNTEAFF
>TRBJ2-7|.|.|TRBV27
TGTGCCAGCAGGTCCCAGAGCTCACCGGCCGAGCAGTACTTC
CASRSQSSPAEQYF
>TRBJ2-4|.|.|TRBV28
TGTGCCAGCAGTTCGAAGGGACGCCAAAACATTCAGTACTTC
CASSSKGRQNIQYF
>TRBJ1-1|.|.|TRBV5-4
TGTGCCAGCAGCTTGGGGGGAGTCGCTGAAGCTTTCTTT
CASSLGGVAEAFF
>TRBJ1-6|.|TRBD1|TRBV3-1/TRBV3-2
TGTGCCAGCAGCCAAGCCGGGACAGGGTACTCACCCCTCCACTTT
CASSQAGTGYSPLHF
>TRBJ2-7|.|.|TRBV3-1/TRBV3-2
TGTGCCAGCAGCCTCTTCGGCGAGCAGTACTTC
CASSLFGEQYF
>TRBJ2-1|.|.|TRBV7-6
TGTGCCAGCAGCTCTAGCGCCTACTCCTACAATGAGCAGTTCTTC
CASSSSAYSYNEQFF
>TRBJ2-7|once|.|TRBV7-2
TGTGCCAGCAGCTTAGCGTGGGGGGTCTACGAGCAGTACTTC
CASSLAWGVYEQYF
>TRBJ2-5|.|TRBD1|TRBV5-1
TGCGCCAGCAGCTTGTTCTGGGGGACAGCCCAAGAGACCCAGTACTTC
CASSLFWGTAQETQYF
>TRBJ1-5|.|.|TRBV4-1
TGCGCCAGCAGCCAAGTCGGCGCGGGAAGCAATCAGCCCCAGCATTTT
CASSQVGAGSNQPQHF
>TRBJ2-3|.|.|TRBV4-1
TGCGCCAGCAGCCAACTAGATACGCAGTATTTT
CASSQLDTQYF
>TRBJ1-4|.|TRBD1|TRBV2
TGTGCCAGCAGTGGACAGGGCGGGACTAATGAAAAACTGTTTTTT
CASSGQGGTNEKLFF
>TRBJ2-5|.|TRBD1|TRBV2
TGTGCCAGCAGCCGGTCCGGGACAGTTCAAGAGACCCAGTACTTC
CASSRSGTVQETQYF
>TRBJ2-7|.|TRBD1|TRBV7-2
TGTGCCAGCAGCACCCAGGGGACAGGGGTCGAGCAGTACTTC
CASSTQGTGVEQYF
>TRBJ2-3|.|.|TRBV20-1
TGCAGTGCTTACAAAACAGATACGCAGTATTTT
CSAYKTDTQYF
>TRBJ2-5|.|.|TRBV6-6
TGTGCCAGCAGTTACGTCGGGGCCCAGGAGACCCAGTACTTC
CASSYVGAQETQYF